These 25 T cell receptor beta chains were all obtained from the same sample, sequenced in a study of cytomegalovirus exposure and HLA in healthy donors. The PCR ran on 60 Vbeta and 13 Jbeta primers. The assay was immunoSEQ multiplex PCR, and TCRdb's table has in-frame clones only and misses some. Of about 93,000 clones in the sample, approximately 80% were seen once. The material sequenced was PBMCs. These receptors were obtained from a woman between 40 and 55 years old in good health and CMV-seronegative.

The chain couples TRBV5-4 to TRBJ2-1, with D possibly being TRBD1 (5 bases). Trimming removed 0 bases from V and 5 bases from J, with 12 bases in between. This CDR3 contains 15 residues. The germline V gene encodes CDR1 SGHNT and CDR2 YYREEE (reference sequence). For the CDR3, the DNA is TGTGCCAGCAGCTTGGTAGTAGGGGAAAACAATGAGCAGTTCTTC. This gives the protein CASSLVVGENNEQFF.

The chain links TRBV7-3 to TRBJ1-1; no firm D call. The germline V gene has CDR1 SGHTA and CDR2 FQGTGA. The CDR3 covers 14 residues. With 3 bases removed from V and 3 bases from J, the gap between germline ends came to 11 bases. The CDR3 DNA sequence: TGTGCCAGCAGCTTTGGCGGTAGGTACACTGAAGCTTTCTTT. This sequence encodes CASSFGGRYTEAFF.

The genes are TRBV13 and TRBJ2-3; the match to TRBD2 covers 7 bases. V lost 3 bases, J lost 3 bases, and 6 bases stayed unmatched. CDR3 length: 15 amino acids. Germline V lookup: CDR1 PRHDT, CDR2 FYEKMQ (reference sequence). This CDR3 is CASSFKTGGTDTQYF. CDR3 DNA: TGTGCCAGCAGCTTTAAAACGGGAGGAACAGATACGCAGTATTTT.

The chain joins TRBV2 to TRBJ2-1; 7 bases are shared with TRBD1. V shed 3 bases, J shed 5 bases, and the junction held 7 bases outside the gene matches. Germline assignment: CDR1 SNHLY and CDR2 FYNNEI. The CDR3 contains 15 residues. CDR3 in amino acids: CASSEVGGVNNEQFF. CDR3 DNA sequence: TGTGCCAGCAGTGAGGTAGGGGGCGTAAACAATGAGCAGTTCTTC. Using reference TRBV2 and TRBJ2-1 for the parts outside the CDR3, the full variable domain is EPEVTQTPSHQVTQMGQEVILRCVPISNHLYFYWYRQILGQKVEFLVSFYNNEISEKSEIFDDQFSVERPDGSNFTLKIRSTKLEDSAMYFCASSEVGGVNNEQFFGPGTRLTVL.

The V gene is TRBV18, the J gene TRBJ2-1; TRBD1 matches at 7 bases. This CDR3 is built from 16 residues. Looked up from germline, CDR1 is KGHSH and CDR2 is LQKENI. V was pared by 1 base and J by 5 bases, with 8 bases of the junction left unmatched. The CDR3 loop reads CASSPQDRSDHNEQFF. CDR3 nucleotide sequence: TGTGCCAGCTCACCACAGGACAGGAGTGACCACAATGAGCAGTTCTTC.

This chain connects TRBV27 to TRBJ1-4, with 10 bases matching TRBD1. Germline V gene data show CDR1 as MNHEY and CDR2 as SMNVEV (reference sequence). CDR3 size: 16 residues. The junction had 13 bases not matched to a gene; V was cut back by 7 bases and J by 8 bases. CDR3 bases: TGTGCCAGCAAGAGATCAAGACAGGGGGCAGGGGAAAAACTGTTTTTT. This codes for CASKRSRQGAGEKLFF.

This chain links TRBV19 with TRBJ2-7, with TRBD2 matching over 8 bases. The CDR3 is 13 amino acids. Trimming removed 7 bases from V and 2 bases from J; junction bases left unmatched: 4. Germline V gene lookup returns CDR1 LNHDA and CDR2 SQIVND (reference sequence). CDR3 bases: TGTGCCAGTACCCCAGCGGGGGCCTACGAGCAGTACTTC. Translation: CASTPAGAYEQYF.

The chain is built from TRBV7-6 and TRBJ1-3; D is perhaps TRBD1 (5 bases). Trimming took off 2 bases at V and 5 bases at J, with 22 bases between the two ends. Germline values: CDR1 SGHVS, CDR2 FNYEAQ. There are 18 residues in the CDR3. The CDR3 spells CASSLRVPGGEQRNTIYF. In DNA, the CDR3 is TGTGCCAGCAGCTTAAGAGTGCCGGGGGGGGAGCAGAGAAACACCATATATTTT.

The rearrangement uses TRBV28 and TRBJ2-7; the match to TRBD1 covers 9 bases. This CDR3 has 14 amino acids. The V gene end was trimmed by 6 bases and the J gene end by 6 bases; junction bases not matched to a gene: 9. Germline V lookup: CDR1 MDHEN, CDR2 SYDVKM. The CDR3 coding sequence is TGTGCCAGCAGCTCCCCCGGGACAGGGCGCGAGCAGTACTTC. Amino acids: CASSSPGTGREQYF.

This clone was detected only a few times. The same CDR3 is also encoded by other DNA sequences in this sample. The chain carries TRBV7-3 and TRBJ2-7; TRBD2 aligns across 7 bases. The length of the CDR3 is 13 residues. The germline V gene has CDR1 SGHTA and CDR2 FQGTGA. The trim removed 3 bases at V and 3 bases at J, leaving 2 bases unmatched. Here the CDR3 DNA reads TGTGCCAGCAGCTTTGGGGGGGGCTACGAGCAGTACTTC. This translates into CASSFGGGYEQYF.

The chain employs TRBV29-1 and TRBJ2-7; 9 bases agree with TRBD1. Germline trimming cut 4 bases from V and 4 bases from J; bases unmatched to any gene: 5. The germline V gene encodes CDR1 SQVTM and CDR2 ANQGSEA. The length of the CDR3 is 13 residues. CDR3 DNA: TGCAGCGTTGGGAGGGGACAGGGTTACGAGCAGTACTTC. Its translation: CSVGRGQGYEQYF.

This chain links TRBV25-1 with TRBJ2-2; D not resolved. V was shortened by 4 bases and J by 4 bases, with 7 bases between the two germline ends. The CDR3 sequence is 13 residues long. Germline assignment: CDR1 MGHDK and CDR2 SYGVNS. CDR3 region: CASSAFGTGELFF. In nucleotides, the CDR3 is TGTGCCAGCAGTGCATTCGGCACCGGGGAGCTGTTTTTT.

This sequence joins TRBV4-2 and TRBJ2-6, with D unresolved. The CDR3 loop spans 16 amino acids. Germline assignment: CDR1 LGHNA and CDR2 YNFKEQ. The ends were cut back, 0 bases at V and 0 bases at J, with 6 bases in the middle. This chain's CDR3 is CASSQERSSGANVLTF. The CDR3 bases are TGTGCCAGCAGCCAAGAGCGAAGCTCTGGGGCCAACGTCCTGACTTTC.

This chain uses TRBV10-1 with TRBJ2-2; 9 positions agree with TRBD2. The V segment lost 6 bases and the J segment 6 bases; nucleotides outside the gene matches: 2. The CDR3 spans 13 residues. Looked up from germline, CDR1 is WNHNN and CDR2 is SYGVQD (reference sequence). The chain's CDR3 is CASRPSGAGELFF. CDR3 nucleotide sequence: TGCGCCAGCAGGCCTAGCGGGGCCGGGGAGCTGTTTTTT.

This chain connects TRBV7-8 to TRBJ1-5, with 7 bases identical to TRBD1. V gave up 5 bases and J gave up 0 bases; unmatched junction bases: 4. This CDR3 has 15 amino acids. Germline lookup yields CDR1 SGHVS and CDR2 FQNEAQ. The CDR3: CASSRDRNSNQPQHF. The CDR3, as DNA: TGTGCCAGCAGCCGGGACAGAAATAGCAATCAGCCCCAGCATTTT. The variable domain in full, with the rest retrieved from reference TRBV7-8 and TRBJ1-5, is GAGVSQSPRYKVAKRGQDVALRCDPISGHVSLFWYQQALGQGPEFLTYFQNEAQLDKSGLPSDRFFAERPEGSVSTLKIQRTQQEDSAVYLCASSRDRNSNQPQHFGDGTRLSIL.

This clone came up a few times. The chain combines TRBV6-6 with TRBJ2-7; D is undetermined. V dropped 2 bases and J dropped 7 bases, with 6 bases sitting between them. CDR3 length equals 11 residues. Germline V lookup: CDR1 MNHNY, CDR2 SVGAGI (reference sequence). The CDR3 bases are TGTGCCAGCAGTTACACTGGTGAGCAGTACTTC. It codes for CASSYTGEQYF.

The chain carries TRBV2 and TRBJ1-1; no clear D gene. Per the germline V gene, CDR1 is SNHLY and CDR2 is FYNNEI. There are 13 residues in the CDR3. V was pared by 5 bases and J by 1 base, with 8 bases between. CDR3 DNA sequence: TGTGCCAGCAGTATGTCAGGGAACACTGAAGCTTTCTTT. Its translation: CASSMSGNTEAFF.

The chain combines TRBV15 with TRBJ1-4; the D gene is possibly TRBD1 (5 bases). Trimming left V 0 bases short and J 5 bases short, with 16 bases between. The CDR3 spans 17 residues. From germline, CDR1 is LNHNV and CDR2 YYDKDF (reference sequence). The CDR3 spells CATSRDRWGRLNEKLFF. The CDR3 DNA reads TGTGCCACCAGCAGAGATCGGTGGGGCAGGCTAAATGAAAAACTGTTTTTT. Based on the CDR3 plus reference TRBV15 and TRBJ1-4, the full variable domain is DAMVIQNPRYQVTQFGKPVTLSCSQTLNHNVMYWYQQKSSQAPKLLFHYYDKDFNNEADTPDNFQSRRPNTSFCFLDIRSPGLGDTAMYLCATSRDRWGRLNEKLFFGSGTQLSVL.

The J gene is TRBJ2-3, the V gene TRBV28, with D possibly matching TRBD2 (5 bases). Trimming stripped 5 bases from V and 0 bases from J, with 15 bases between. Germline lookup yields CDR1 MDHEN and CDR2 SYDVKM. CDR3 length: 16 residues. CDR3 protein: CASSPLSGFSTDTQYF. CDR3 DNA sequence: TGTGCCAGCAGTCCCCTGAGCGGCTTTAGCACAGATACGCAGTATTTT.

The chain uses TRBV6-1 and TRBJ1-2; D call uncertain. The CDR3 runs to 15 residues. Trimming took 1 base from V and 0 from J, leaving 9 bases between them. CDR1 and CDR2 (germline): MNHNS, SASEGT. The CDR3 DNA is TGTGCCAGCAGTGAAGGGGTGGGAGCTAACTATGGCTACACCTTC. The encoded protein is CASSEGVGANYGYTF.

The chain recombines TRBV6-6 with TRBJ2-1; perhaps TRBD2 as D (7 bases). Trimming cost V 8 bases and J 4 bases, with 15 bases left between them. The CDR3 covers 14 residues. Germline CDR1 is MNHNY and CDR2 is SVGAGI (reference sequence). CDR3 in DNA: TGTGCCAGCTCATACAGGGAGGGGTACAATGAGCAGTTCTTC. It encodes CASSYREGYNEQFF.

This chain joins TRBV5-1 and TRBJ2-7, with 10 bases aligning to TRBD2. Germline CDR1 is SGHRS and CDR2 is YFSETQ. Trimming cost V 4 bases and J 6 bases; bases outside gene matches: 7. This CDR3 is built from 14 residues. CDR3 in amino acids: CASSPAAGGFEQYF. In DNA form, the CDR3 reads TGCGCCAGCAGCCCGGCAGCGGGAGGGTTCGAGCAGTACTTC. Combining the CDR3 with reference TRBV5-1 and TRBJ2-7 gives the whole variable domain KAGVTQTPRYLIKTRGQQVTLSCSPISGHRSVSWYQQTPGQGLQFLFEYFSETQRNKGNFPGRFSGRQFSNSRSEMNVSTLELGDSALYLCASSPAAGGFEQYFGPGTRLTVT.

V usage is TRBV19 and J usage is TRBJ1-1, with TRBD1 identical over 8 bases. J was trimmed by 6 bases and V by 6 bases; bases with no gene match: 9. The CDR3 is 14 amino acids. The germline V gene has CDR1 LNHDA and CDR2 SQIVND (reference sequence). CDR3 loop: CASSPTGGGAEAFF. The CDR3 DNA follows: TGTGCCAGTAGCCCCACAGGGGGAGGGGCTGAAGCTTTCTTT.

The CDR3 region is CASSVGGGSGANVLTF. The CDR3 DNA reads as TGTGCCAGCAGCGTAGGGGGAGGGTCTGGGGCCAACGTCCTGACTTTC. The chain combines TRBV9 with TRBJ2-6, with 7 positions matching TRBD2. The ends lost 0 bases at V and 1 base at J; junction bases unmatched: 1. The germline V gene has CDR1 SGDLS and CDR2 YYNGEE. CDR3 size: 16 residues.

Here the CDR3 DNA reads TGTGCCAGCAGCTCCAGGGACACTGTCGAGCAGTACTTC. It yields the protein CASSSRDTVEQYF. This chain connects TRBV5-4 to TRBJ2-5, with D perhaps TRBD1 (6 bases). The J call may be mistaken, given a closer DNA end match to TRBJ2-7. CDR3 length: 13 amino acids. Germline CDR1 reads SGHNT; CDR2 reads YYREEE (reference sequence).